The rows below give T cell receptor beta chains drawn from one sample of a study of T cell responses to AZD1222 COVID-19 vaccine. Libraries were prepared by immunoSEQ multiplex PCR; TCRdb keeps only in-frame clonotypes and omits some of them. The data hold nearly 100,000 clones, with around nine tenths observed a single time. Sequencing used peripheral blood, obtained on day 0 of AZD1222 vaccination. Source of these receptors: an adult in good health. The CDR3 runs from the conserved cysteine through the conserved F or W. D genes are given only for firm matches. Rows may omit the clone size; those that give it use once, few, many or a size class.

j_gene,v_gene,abundance,d_gene,CDR3nt,CDR3aa
TRBJ2-3,TRBV4-2,NA,TRBD2,TGTGCCAGCAGCCAAGTGGGAGCGGGGGGCGATGTTTCGCAGTATTTT,CASSQVGAGGDVSQYF
TRBJ2-3,TRBV6-1,NA,NA,TGTGCCAGCAGTGAGGGAAGTGGGGGGGCCGTAGATACGCAGTATTTT,CASSEGSGGAVDTQYF
TRBJ2-4,TRBV6-5,NA,NA,TGTGCCAGCAGTTCCGGGGGGACAGGCAAAAACATTCAGTACTTC,CASSSGGTGKNIQYF
TRBJ1-3,TRBV7-9,NA,NA,TGTGCCAGCAGCTTAGACAGGGCAAGAGGGAACACCATATATTTT,CASSLDRARGNTIYF
TRBJ2-7,TRBV20-1,few,NA,TGCAGTGCCCCAGGTGGTGGCGAGCAGTACTTC,CSAPGGGEQYF
TRBJ1-1,TRBV5-5,NA,NA,TGTGCCAGCAGCCTTATGACCAGGCGGGACACTGAAGCTTTCTTT,CASSLMTRRDTEAFF
TRBJ2-2,TRBV18,many,TRBD2,TGTGCCAGCTCACCAAGTATAAGGACTAGGGATAACACCGGGGAGCTGTTTTTT,CASSPSIRTRDNTGELFF
TRBJ2-2,TRBV5-4,NA,TRBD1,TGTGCCAGCAGCTTGGCCCCGACAGGGACCGGGGAGCTGTTTTTT,CASSLAPTGTGELFF
TRBJ2-4,TRBV9,NA,NA,TGTGCCAGCAGCGTAGGGACATCAGCCAAAAACATTCAGTACTTC,CASSVGTSAKNIQYF
TRBJ2-3,TRBV10-1,NA,TRBD2,TGCGCCAGCAGTCCTGCACTAGCGGATACAGATACGCAGTATTTT,CASSPALADTDTQYF
TRBJ2-7,TRBV6-5,NA,TRBD1,TGTGCCAGCAGTTACCAGGACAGGGCCTACGAGCAGTACTTC,CASSYQDRAYEQYF
TRBJ1-2,TRBV7-2,NA,NA,TGTGCCAGCAGCTTAACGGCTAACTATGGCTACACCTTC,CASSLTANYGYTF
TRBJ2-7,TRBV12-3/TRBV12-4,once,TRBD1,TGTGCCAGCGGACAGGGGGTAACCTACGAGCAGTACTTC,CASGQGVTYEQYF
TRBJ2-7,TRBV2,NA,NA,TGTGCCAGCACCGGCGGCGAGCAGTACTTC,CASTGGEQYF
TRBJ1-1,TRBV6-4,NA,NA,TGTGCCAGCAGTGAGACAGGGAACACTGAAGCTTTCTTT,CASSETGNTEAFF
TRBJ1-1,TRBV6-5,NA,NA,TGTGCCAGCATGGAGACATCGAACACTGAAGCTTTCTTT,CASMETSNTEAFF
TRBJ1-2,TRBV2,once,NA,TGTGCCAGCAGTGAAGGCGGGGACTATGGCTACACCTTC,CASSEGGDYGYTF
TRBJ1-1,TRBV4-3,NA,TRBD1,TGCGCCAGCAGCCAAGATCGGGGGACAGGGGTCATGAACACTGAAGCTTTCTTT,CASSQDRGTGVMNTEAFF
TRBJ2-1,TRBV7-2,NA,NA,TGTGCCAGCAGCTTAGTTATGGCTAACAATGAGCAGTTCTTC,CASSLVMANNEQFF
TRBJ1-5,TRBV5-1,few,NA,TGCGCCAGCAGCCCCAGCCAGGGGAGAAATCAGCCCCAGCATTTT,CASSPSQGRNQPQHF
TRBJ2-1,TRBV5-6,NA,NA,TGTGCCAGCAGCTTGGCGGGGTCTAATGAGCAGTTCTTC,CASSLAGSNEQFF
TRBJ1-4,TRBV11-3,NA,NA,TGTGCCAGCAGCTCCACTCTGAGAGATGAAAAACTGTTTTTT,CASSSTLRDEKLFF
TRBJ1-4,TRBV7-2,NA,NA,TGTGCCAGCAGCTTACAGGGAACTAATGAAAAACTGTTTTTT,CASSLQGTNEKLFF
TRBJ2-7,TRBV12-3/TRBV12-4,NA,TRBD1,TGTGCCAGCAGGAGACAGGGGTGGTACGAGCAGTACTTC,CASRRQGWYEQYF
TRBJ2-2,TRBV7-9,NA,NA,TGTGCCAGCGATCCCAAGACAGGTTTTAACACCGGGGAGCTGTTTTTT,CASDPKTGFNTGELFF
TRBJ2-7,TRBV30,NA,NA,TGTGCCTGGAGTGGGGGACGAGATCTGGAGCAGTACTTC,CAWSGGRDLEQYF
TRBJ1-5,TRBV2,NA,NA,TGTGCCAGCAGTGACAGGAGCATACAGCCCCAGCATTTT,CASSDRSIQPQHF
TRBJ1-1,TRBV13,NA,NA,TGTGCCAGCAGCTCAAGCCCGGGGGGTAGGGACACTGAAGCTTTCTTT,CASSSSPGGRDTEAFF
TRBJ1-2,TRBV20-1,NA,NA,TGCAGTGCTAGTTTCGACAGGCCCGCCTTTGGTGGCTACACCTTC,CSASFDRPAFGGYTF
TRBJ2-1,TRBV6-1,NA,NA,TGTGCCAGCAGTGAAGGTGGGGGGGCATTGTATGAGCAGTTCTTC,CASSEGGGALYEQFF
TRBJ2-2,TRBV3-1/TRBV3-2,NA,NA,TGTGCCAGCAGCCAAGGCAGAGGATCGAACACCGGGGAGCTGTTTTTT,CASSQGRGSNTGELFF
TRBJ2-2,TRBV11-2,NA,NA,TGTGCCAGCAGCTTATTTATCGGCGGCAAAAACACCGGGGAGCTGTTTTTT,CASSLFIGGKNTGELFF
TRBJ1-4,TRBV10-1,NA,NA,TGCGCCAGCAGCGAAGACTTGACTAATGAAAAACTGTTTTTT,CASSEDLTNEKLFF
TRBJ1-3,TRBV7-9,NA,TRBD1,TGTGCCAGCAGCTTAGAAGGTGGCACGGGAGACAGGGAAAACACCATATATTTT,CASSLEGGTGDRENTIYF
TRBJ2-7,TRBV7-9,NA,NA,TGTGCCAGCAGCTTAGCAGGGAGTAGCTCCTACGAGCAGTACTTC,CASSLAGSSSYEQYF
TRBJ1-4,TRBV5-1,NA,NA,TGCGCCAGCAGCCACCGGGACATAGATGAAAAACTGTTTTTT,CASSHRDIDEKLFF
TRBJ2-4,TRBV7-9,NA,NA,TGTGCCAGCAGCTTAGGGCAGGGAAAAAACATTCAGTACTTC,CASSLGQGKNIQYF
TRBJ1-5,TRBV15,NA,NA,TGTGCCACCAGCAGAGATCTCGGGCAGCCCCAGCATTTT,CATSRDLGQPQHF
TRBJ2-3,TRBV14,NA,NA,TGTGCCAGCAGCCAAGATCCCCCGGGGGGCTTTAGCACAGATACGCAGTATTTT,CASSQDPPGGFSTDTQYF
TRBJ2-7,TRBV19,NA,NA,TGTGCCAGTAGTATTACGCCTTACTACGAGCAGTACTTC,CASSITPYYEQYF
TRBJ1-6,TRBV7-9,few,NA,TGTGCCAGCAGCTTAGATGGGCGTGCACCCCTCCACTTT,CASSLDGRAPLHF
TRBJ2-2,TRBV19,once,NA,TGTGCCAGTAGTATAGATACGGCCGGGGAGCTGTTTTTT,CASSIDTAGELFF
TRBJ2-5,TRBV6-5,NA,NA,TGTGCCAGCACCCTAGGGGAGACCCAGTACTTC,CASTLGETQYF
TRBJ1-5,TRBV6-1,NA,NA,TGTGCCAGCAGTGAAGCAGGGAGGCGGTGGCAGCCCCAGCATTTT,CASSEAGRRWQPQHF
TRBJ2-7,TRBV7-2,NA,TRBD1,TGTGCCAGCAGCTTAGGACAGGGCGCAGCCTACGAGCAGTACTTC,CASSLGQGAAYEQYF
TRBJ1-2,TRBV3-1/TRBV3-2,NA,TRBD1,TGTGCCAGCAGCCGACCGGGACAGATGGGTGGCTACACCTTC,CASSRPGQMGGYTF
TRBJ1-2,TRBV2,NA,TRBD1,TGTGCCAGCAGTGCCGACAGGGGCGATATCTATGGCTACACCTTC,CASSADRGDIYGYTF
TRBJ2-3,TRBV5-1,NA,TRBD2,TGCGCCAGCAGCTTATACCGGGGGGGAACAGATACGCAGTATTTT,CASSLYRGGTDTQYF
TRBJ2-3,TRBV10-3,once,NA,TGTGCCATCAGCCGACTAGAAAGCACAGATACGCAGTATTTT,CAISRLESTDTQYF
TRBJ2-5,TRBV6-5,NA,TRBD2,TGTGCCAGCAGTTACGCTAGCGGGGGCCAAGAGACCCAGTACTTC,CASSYASGGQETQYF
TRBJ1-4,TRBV7-9,NA,TRBD1,TGTGCCAGCAGCTTAGCGAGACAGGGAGGCCCAACTAATGAAAAACTGTTTTTT,CASSLARQGGPTNEKLFF
TRBJ2-2,TRBV7-9,NA,NA,TGTGCCAGCAGCCAATCTCGTGTTGGGACCGGGGAGCTGTTTTTT,CASSQSRVGTGELFF
TRBJ2-7,TRBV2,few,TRBD1,TGTGCCAGCAATACGGACAGGGGCTCCTACGAGCAGTACTTC,CASNTDRGSYEQYF